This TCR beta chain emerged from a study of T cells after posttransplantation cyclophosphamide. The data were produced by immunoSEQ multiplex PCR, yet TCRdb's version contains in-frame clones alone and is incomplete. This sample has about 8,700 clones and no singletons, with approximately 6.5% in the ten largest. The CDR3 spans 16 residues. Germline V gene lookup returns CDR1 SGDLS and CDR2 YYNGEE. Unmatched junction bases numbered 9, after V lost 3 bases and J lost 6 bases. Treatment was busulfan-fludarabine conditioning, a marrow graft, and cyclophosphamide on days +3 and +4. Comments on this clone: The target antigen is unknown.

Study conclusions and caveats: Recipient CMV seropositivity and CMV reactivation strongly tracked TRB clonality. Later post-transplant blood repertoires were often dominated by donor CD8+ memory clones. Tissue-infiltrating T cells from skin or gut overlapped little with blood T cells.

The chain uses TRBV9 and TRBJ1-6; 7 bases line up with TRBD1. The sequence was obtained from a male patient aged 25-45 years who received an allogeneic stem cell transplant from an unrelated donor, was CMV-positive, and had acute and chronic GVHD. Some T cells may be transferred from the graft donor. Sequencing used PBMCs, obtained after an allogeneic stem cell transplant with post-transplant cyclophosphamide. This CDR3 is CASSAGPGQLNSPLHF. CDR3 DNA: TGTGCCAGCAGCGCCGGCCCGGGACAGCTTAATTCACCCCTCCACTTT.